This T cell receptor beta chain stems from a study of blood T cell repertoires in COVID-19. For the study at large: COVID-19 samples from acute and convalescent phases originated in the United States, Italy and Spain.

Exposed enrollees encountered a COVID-19 case at some point within 2 weeks before study entry. Germline assignment: CDR1 LGHDT and CDR2 YNNKEL (reference sequence). Trimming removed 5 bases at V and 4 bases at J, with 5 bases between. The CDR3 is 11 residues long. In the original analysis: Amplifying reference gene primers gave estimates of nucleated cell counts. Repertoires were generated with immunoSEQ multiplex PCR, while TCRdb's copy carries only in-frame clones and drops some. The DNA gave D and trimming, while V, J and clone size come from that table. Of 350,000 or so clones in the sample, 88% were seen once.

Sequenced material: PBMCs or T cells enriched from blood (not recorded which). This TCR derives from a woman aged 30 to 39 who had been exposed to COVID-19. The V gene is TRBV3-1 (or the pseudogene TRBV3-2), the J gene TRBJ1-1; unclear D gene. CDR3 nucleotides: TGTGCCAGCAGCTCCAGCACTGAAGCTTTCTTT. Protein: CASSSSTEAFF.